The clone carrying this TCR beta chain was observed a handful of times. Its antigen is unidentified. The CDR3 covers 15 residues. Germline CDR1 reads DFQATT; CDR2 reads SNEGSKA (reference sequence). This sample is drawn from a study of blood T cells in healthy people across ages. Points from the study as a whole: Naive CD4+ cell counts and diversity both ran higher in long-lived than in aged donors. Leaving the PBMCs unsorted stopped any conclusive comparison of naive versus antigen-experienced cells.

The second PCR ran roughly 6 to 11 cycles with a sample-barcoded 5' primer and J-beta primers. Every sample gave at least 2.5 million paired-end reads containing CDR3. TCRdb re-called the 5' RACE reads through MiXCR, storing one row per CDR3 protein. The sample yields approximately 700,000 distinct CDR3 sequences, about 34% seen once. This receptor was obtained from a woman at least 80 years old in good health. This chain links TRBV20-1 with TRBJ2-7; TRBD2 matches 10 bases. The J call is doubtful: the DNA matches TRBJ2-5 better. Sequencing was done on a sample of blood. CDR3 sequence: CSARGASGRGETQYF. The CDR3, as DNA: TGCAGTGCTAGAGGTGCTAGCGGGAGAGGGGAGACCCAGTACTTC.